This T cell receptor (beta chain) was obtained from a study of T cell changes during pregnancy in multiple sclerosis. Data came from immunoSEQ multiplex PCR; TCRdb stores just in-frame clones and leaves some out. The sample lists some 94,000 clones; around 90% were seen once. CDR3 length: 11 amino acids. V dropped 5 bases and J dropped 3 bases, with 8 bases sitting between them. CDR1 and CDR2 from the germline V gene are DFQATT and SNEGSKA (reference sequence). The chain joins TRBV20-1 to TRBJ2-7; D is undetermined. This TCR derives from a female donor in good health, enrolled as a control in a pregnancy study. Sequenced here: peripheral blood, sampled in the first trimester of pregnancy. The CDR3, as DNA: TGCAGTGCTCTGCTAAACTACGAGCAGTACTTC. Amino acid sequence: CSALLNYEQYF.